This T cell receptor (beta chain) was sequenced during a study of spatial heterogeneity in lung cancer. In TCRdb, the 5' RACE reads were re-called with MiXCR into one record per CDR3 protein. The data hold about 8,800 distinct CDR3 sequences, with over 3.5% observed a single time. The table lists this clonotype with many counts. Its cognate antigen is unknown. Study-level results: Intratumoral expanded alpha and beta TCR counts were found to track tumor mutation counts.

Time point indicated: sample taken at primary tumor resection. Tumor, nontumor lung or frozen PBMC supplied whole RNA, sequenced without sorting. The sequenced sample was lung tumor tissue, obtained at surgery. The receptor was isolated from a female donor with early-stage non-small cell lung cancer.

The DNA for the CDR3 is TGTGCCTGGAGTCCTGGGACAGTGGGTCCAACTAATGAAAAACTGTTTTTT. This encodes CAWSPGTVGPTNEKLFF. V and J are TRBV30 and TRBJ1-4; 7 bases map to TRBD1. The CDR3 is made up of 17 amino acids. V lost 2 bases to trimming and J lost 0 bases; unmatched junction nucleotides: 9. Germline CDR1 is GTSNPN and CDR2 is SVGIG (reference sequence). Filled out from reference TRBV30 and TRBJ1-4, the complete variable domain reads SQTIHQWPATLVQPVGSPLSLECTVEGTSNPNLYWYRQAAGRGLQLLFYSVGIGQISSEVPQNLSASRPQDRQFILSSKKLLLSDSGFYLCAWSPGTVGPTNEKLFFGSGTQLSVL.